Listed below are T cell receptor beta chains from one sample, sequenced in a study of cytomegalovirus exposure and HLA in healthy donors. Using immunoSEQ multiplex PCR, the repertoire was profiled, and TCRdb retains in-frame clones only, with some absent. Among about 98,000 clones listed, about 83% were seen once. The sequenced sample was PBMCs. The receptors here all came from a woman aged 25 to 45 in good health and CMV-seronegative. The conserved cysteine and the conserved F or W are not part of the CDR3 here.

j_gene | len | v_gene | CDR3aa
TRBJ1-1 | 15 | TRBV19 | ASIPRTGGGWNTEAF
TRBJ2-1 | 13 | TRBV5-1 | ASSDTTGGYNEQF
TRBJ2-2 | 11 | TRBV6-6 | ATRDSNTGELF
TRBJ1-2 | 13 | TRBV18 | ASSPGQGEYYGYT
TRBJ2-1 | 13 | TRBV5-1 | ASTWGASGFNEQF
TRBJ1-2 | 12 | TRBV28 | ASSLWTANYGYT
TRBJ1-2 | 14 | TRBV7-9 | ASSPTGGATNYGYT
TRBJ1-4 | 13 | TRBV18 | ASSPQGWGNEKLF
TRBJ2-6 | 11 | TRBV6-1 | AIRGTLTDVLT
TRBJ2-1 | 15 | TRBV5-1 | ASSSTEGLAGVNEQF
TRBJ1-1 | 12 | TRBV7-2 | ASSSQQGNTEAF
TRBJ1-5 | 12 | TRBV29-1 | SVETEAGNEPQH
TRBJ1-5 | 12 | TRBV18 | ASSPGTQNQPQH
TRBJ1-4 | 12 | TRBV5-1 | ASSSQGFGEKLF
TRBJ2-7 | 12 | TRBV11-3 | ASSLGGGHYEQY
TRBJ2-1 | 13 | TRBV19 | ASSRDRSSYNEQF
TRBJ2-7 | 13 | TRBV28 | ASSVGGAGTYEQY
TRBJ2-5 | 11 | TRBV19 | ASSLVVEETQY
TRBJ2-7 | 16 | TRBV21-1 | ASSKVLGGAGVLYEQY
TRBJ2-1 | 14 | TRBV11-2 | ASSSGTLTSYNEQF
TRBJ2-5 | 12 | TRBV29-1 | SVAGTGGPETQY
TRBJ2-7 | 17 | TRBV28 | ASSWQGLASSGAEAEQY
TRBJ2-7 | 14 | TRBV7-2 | ASSLASGRAEYEQY
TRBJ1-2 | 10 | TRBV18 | ASSPSGDGYT
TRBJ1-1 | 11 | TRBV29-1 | SVARRLNTEAF
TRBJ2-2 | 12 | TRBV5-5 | ASSLNRVTGELF
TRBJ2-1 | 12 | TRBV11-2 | ASSSGLAYNEQF
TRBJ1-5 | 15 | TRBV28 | ASSLVWGAGGGQPQH
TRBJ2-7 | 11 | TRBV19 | ASSTPWEGEQY
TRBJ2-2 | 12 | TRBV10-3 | AISENRHAGELF
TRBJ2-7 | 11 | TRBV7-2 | ASSQGPFYEQY